This TCR beta chain was recorded in a study of blood T cell repertoires in COVID-19. Background on the study: The origin of the acute and convalescent COVID-19 samples was the United States, Italy and Spain. Sources were T cells, B-cell-depleted T cells, or PBMCs; the material itself was cDNA or gDNA.

Study processing details: Quantification of nucleated cells was approximated via reference gene primer amplification. Here immunoSEQ multiplex PCR was the method, and the copy in TCRdb shows in-frame clones only, minus some. That table supplies the V and J calls and clone size; D and trimming were determined from the DNA. The profile shows about 230,000 clones, roughly four fifths of them singletons. V shed 3 bases, J shed 2 bases, and the junction held 3 bases outside the gene matches. This CDR3 is 14 amino acids long. From germline, CDR1 is MDHEN and CDR2 SYDVKM. The sequence derives from a woman between 50 and 59 years old with acute or convalescent COVID-19. The sequencing input was peripheral blood. The chain is built from TRBV28 and TRBJ2-7, with 8 bases fitting TRBD2. This chain's CDR3 is CASSFPGGAYEQYF. In nucleotides, the CDR3 is TGTGCCAGCAGTTTTCCGGGAGGGGCCTACGAGCAGTACTTC.